This paragraph reports one T cell receptor (beta chain). The antigen is undetermined. The sample is drawn from a study of beta chain features in type 1 diabetes. Whole-study context: Investigators examined under 140 million sorted cells across all samples. Study results and limitations: There was a moderate but significant shortening of TCRB CDR3s in all four CD4+ subsets of Type 1 diabetes patients.

The CDR3 consists of 12 residues. Germline lookup yields CDR1 KGHSH and CDR2 LQKENI. Trimming shortened V by 3 bases and J by 4 bases, and 6 bases separated the two germline ends. The sequenced template was cDNA made from the entire isolated RNA. Repertoires were generated with immunoSEQ multiplex PCR, while TCRdb's copy carries only in-frame clones and drops some. The data contain approximately 170,000 clones, approximately 7.9% of them singletons. Sequenced sample: central memory CD4+ T cells from blood. The J gene is TRBJ2-5, the V gene TRBV18; D is uncertain. The sequence was collected from a man between 18 and 35 years old with type 1 diabetes. CDR3 DNA: TGTGCCAGCTCACCGATGAGAGAGACCCAGTACTTC. It is translated as CASSPMRETQYF.